Presented here are 14 T cell receptor beta chains from one specimen sequenced in a study of T cells in Graves' hyperthyroidism and ophthalmopathy. Researchers took RNA transcripts and amplified the TCR beta CDR3 regions from them. First-round RT-PCR of the TCR CDR3 relied on the HTBI primer set. TCRdb processed the multiplex PCR reads anew with MiXCR; each CDR3 protein has one entry. The sample carries 650,000 to 800,000 distinct CDR3 sequences, roughly 46% recorded once. Sequenced: peripheral blood or thyroid tissue (not recorded which). The receptors shown here come from an adult man with Graves' disease, either hyperthyroidism or ophthalmopathy (not recorded which).

This clonotype has just a few counts. This sequence joins TRBV7-3 and TRBJ1-2; possibly TRBD1 for D (5 bases). Per the germline V gene, CDR1 is SGHTA and CDR2 is FQGTGA. The CDR3 consists of 15 residues. Trimming took 8 bases from V and 8 from J, leaving 24 bases between them. In nucleotides, the CDR3 is TGTGCCAGCTCACCCCTTAGGGACGGGGCTCGAGGCTACACCTTC. Translating gives CASSPLRDGARGYTF. The variable domain in full, completed from reference TRBV7-3 and TRBJ1-2, reads GAGVSQTPSNKVTEKGKYVELRCDPISGHTALYWYRQSLGQGPEFLIYFQGTGAADDSGLPNDRFFAVRPEGSVSTLKIQRTERGDSAVYLCASSPLRDGARGYTFGSGTRLTVV.

This clonotype was detected only a few times. The genes are TRBV19 and TRBJ1-1; a weak D match, TRBD1 (5 bases). The CDR3 runs to 15 residues. Trimming left V 1 base short and J 0 bases short, with 9 bases between. The germline V gene encodes CDR1 LNHDA and CDR2 SQIVND (reference sequence). The CDR3: CASSIVGELNTEAFF. The CDR3 DNA follows: TGTGCCAGTAGTATAGTAGGGGAGTTGAACACTGAAGCTTTCTTT. Supplemented by reference TRBV19 and TRBJ1-1, the full variable domain reads DGGITQSPKYLFRKEGQNVTLSCEQNLNHDAMYWYRQDPGQGLRLIYYSQIVNDFQKGDIAEGYSVSREKKESFPLTVTSAQKNPTAFYLCASSIVGELNTEAFFGQGTRLTVV.

This clonotype has ten or more counts. The rearrangement joins TRBV29-1 to TRBJ2-7; the D gene could be TRBD1 or TRBD2 (5 bases each). The CDR3 has 12 amino acids. Trimming stripped 7 bases from V and 6 bases from J, with 16 bases between. Germline CDR1 reads SQVTM; CDR2 reads ANQGSEA. The CDR3 DNA sequence: TGCAGCGCACGGGGCGCGACCGGCGAGCAGTACTTC. Amino acids: CSARGATGEQYF.

This clonotype occurred many times. The rearrangement joins TRBV7-9 to TRBJ1-5; possibly TRBD1 for D (6 bases). Trimming pared 6 bases from V and 2 bases from J, leaving 14 bases between. CDR1 and CDR2 from the germline V gene are SEHNR and FQNEAQ (reference sequence). The CDR3 loop spans 15 amino acids. The CDR3 region is CASSLRSGGNQPQHF. The CDR3 bases are TGTGCCAGCAGTCTAAGGTCAGGGGGCAATCAGCCCCAGCATTTT.

The chain joins TRBV7-9 to TRBJ1-3; D is perhaps TRBD1 (6 bases). Germline V lookup: CDR1 SEHNR, CDR2 FQNEAQ (reference sequence). The CDR3 is 16 amino acids. V was clipped by 5 bases and J by 4 bases, with 18 bases between them. Here the CDR3 DNA reads TGTGCCAGCAGCGCGCTGCGGGGGCGCCGAGGAAACACCATATATTTT. Residues: CASSALRGRRGNTIYF.

This clonotype was counted a few times. The V and J genes are TRBV7-2 and TRBJ1-3; D gene ambiguous. The germline gives CDR1 SGHTA, CDR2 FQGNSA. The CDR3 has 15 amino acids. Deletions cut 1 base from V and 3 bases from J, with 10 bases between. Here the CDR3 DNA reads TGTGCCAGCAGCTTAGAGCTGGGGTATGGAAACACCATATATTTT. Protein sequence: CASSLELGYGNTIYF.

This clonotype occurred a few times. The rearrangement joins TRBV7-8 to TRBJ1-3, with D unclear. From germline, CDR1 is SGHVS and CDR2 FQNEAQ. The V end was cut by 5 bases, the J end by 1 base, with 12 bases between. The CDR3 spans 15 residues. This chain's CDR3 is CASSPRVISGNTIYF. CDR3 coding DNA: TGTGCCAGCAGCCCGAGGGTGATTTCTGGAAACACCATATATTTT. The full variable domain, completed using reference TRBV7-8 and TRBJ1-3, is GAGVSQSPRYKVAKRGQDVALRCDPISGHVSLFWYQQALGQGPEFLTYFQNEAQLDKSGLPSDRFFAERPEGSVSTLKIQRTQQEDSAVYLCASSPRVISGNTIYFGEGSWLTVV.

This chain uses TRBV7-8 with TRBJ2-7, with unresolved D. Trimming stripped 1 base from V and 8 bases from J, with 12 bases between. The CDR3 contains 13 residues. The germline gives CDR1 SGHVS, CDR2 FQNEAQ. CDR3 sequence reads: CASSLDGQPQQYF. CDR3 bases: TGTGCCAGCAGCTTAGACGGTCAGCCCCAGCAGTACTTC.

Turning to this clonotype: An end of the junction differs from the germline gene, which may be a read error. The chain combines TRBV29-1 with TRBJ1-1; no clear D. Germline CDR1 reads SQVTM; CDR2 reads ANQGSEA. CDR3 length: 10 amino acids. The CDR3 protein is CSVGGSEASF. The CDR3 nucleotides read TGCAGCGTTGGGGGTAGTGAAGCTTCCTTT.

This clonotype was observed many times. The chain links TRBV2 to TRBJ1-1; the D is unclear. V was shortened by 2 bases and J by 1 base, with 8 bases between the two germline ends. Germline loops: CDR1 SNHLY, CDR2 FYNNEI. The CDR3 loop spans 14 amino acids. CDR3 nucleotides: TGTGCCAGCAGTGAAATAATATGGAACACTGAAGCTTTCTTT. It yields the protein CASSEIIWNTEAFF.

The rearrangement joins TRBV20-1 to TRBJ1-5; the D gene is possibly TRBD1 (5 bases). CDR3 size: 14 residues. CDR1 is DFQATT, CDR2 SNEGSKA, per germline (reference sequence). Between the trimmed V and J ends, which lost 6 bases and 6 bases, there was a span of 18 bases. The DNA of the CDR3 is TGCAGTGCCAGCAGGGAGACTGGGGGTCAGCCCCAGCATTTT. Translation gives CSASRETGGQPQHF.

V gene TRBV7-9 combines with J gene TRBJ2-5; D gene ambiguous. CDR1 and CDR2 (germline): SEHNR, FQNEAQ (reference sequence). The CDR3 loop spans 15 amino acids. The germline V and J ends were trimmed by 0 bases and 5 bases, with 13 bases remaining between them. The CDR3 DNA reads TGTGCCAGCAGCTTAGCTGGGCAGCTCAAGGAGACCCAGTACTTC. Translated, it gives CASSLAGQLKETQYF.

The chain has TRBV9 and TRBJ1-3; possibly TRBD1 for D (5 bases). V dropped 0 bases and J dropped 0 bases, with 13 bases sitting between them. Germline CDR1 reads SGDLS; CDR2 reads YYNGEE. The CDR3 covers 17 residues. CDR3 loop: CASSVAGRAISGNTIYF. CDR3 bases: TGTGCCAGCAGCGTAGCTGGCAGGGCGATCTCTGGAAACACCATATATTTT. The full variable domain, in which reference TRBV9 and TRBJ1-3 provide the parts outside the CDR3, is DSGVTQTPKHLITATGQRVTLRCSPRSGDLSVYWYQQSLDQGLQFLIQYYNGEERAKGNILERFSAQQFPDLHSELNLSSLELGDSALYFCASSVAGRAISGNTIYFGEGSWLTVV.

This clonotype was detected a few times. At one of its ends the junction is not consistent with the germline gene, which may arise from a read error. This chain links TRBV5-1 with TRBJ1-1; D gene unclear. The CDR3 runs 13 residues. CDR1 is SGHRS and CDR2 is YFSETQ in the germline V gene. The CDR3 sequence: CANSPPGNTEAFF. The CDR3 DNA follows: TGCGCCAACAGCCCCCCGGGAAACACTGAAGCTTTCTTT.